The text below deals with one T cell receptor beta chain. The antigen remains unidentified. Time point here: week 47, end of study. Every single dose of the vaccine, 300 ug of mutant IDH1 20-mer peptide, came with topical imiquimod. TCRdb's copy holds only in-frame clones and misses some; the assay was immunoSEQ multiplex PCR. This repertoire shows 75,000 to 95,000 clones, 89% found once; its top ten account for 0.77%. The sample is drawn from a study of a mutant IDH1 vaccine in newly diagnosed glioma. Study background: V12 occurred at week 35 and V13 at week 47.

The V end lost 6 bases, the J end lost 3 bases, and 11 bases lay between the germline ends. The V gene's germline CDR1 is MDHEN and CDR2 SYDVKM. This CDR3 is built from 13 residues. This material consisted of PBMCs, taken from a glioma patient whose treatment included an IDH1 peptide vaccine. The receptor comes from a woman aged 45-60 years with glioma. This chain links TRBV28 with TRBJ1-1; weak D call: TRBD1 (5 bases). Here the CDR3 reads CASRGPSHTEAFF. Written as DNA, the CDR3 is TGTGCCAGCAGGGGACCGTCGCACACTGAAGCTTTCTTT.